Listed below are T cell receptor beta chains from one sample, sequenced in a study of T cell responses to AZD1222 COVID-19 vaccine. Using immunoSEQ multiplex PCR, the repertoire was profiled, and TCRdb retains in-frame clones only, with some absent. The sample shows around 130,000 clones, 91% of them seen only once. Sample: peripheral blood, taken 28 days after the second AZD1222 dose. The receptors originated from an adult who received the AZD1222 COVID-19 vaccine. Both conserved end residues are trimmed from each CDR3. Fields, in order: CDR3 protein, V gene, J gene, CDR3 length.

ASSERQVPFGYGYT	TRBV6-1	TRBJ1-2	14
ATSRGQPTNEKLF	TRBV15	TRBJ1-4	13
ASSPGTDYTDGYT	TRBV5-6	TRBJ1-2	13
ASSIQDMNTEAF	TRBV5-1	TRBJ1-1	12
ASSEVDGRVWGNTIY	TRBV6-1	TRBJ1-3	15
ASSLGMVWPTEQY	TRBV5-8	TRBJ2-7	13
ASSPPGGGGVGANVLT	TRBV28	TRBJ2-6	16
ASSYSAGVYGYT	TRBV6-5	TRBJ1-2	12
ASSPMTGTEAF	TRBV7-6	TRBJ1-1	11
ASSKLTDTQY	TRBV12-3/TRBV12-4	TRBJ2-3	10
ASSEGMGTYGYT	TRBV2	TRBJ1-2	12
ASSFSQWGNYGYT	TRBV28	TRBJ1-2	13
ASSLGASVGYQETQY	TRBV5-1	TRBJ2-5	15
ASSDSSGGTDTQY	TRBV6-4	TRBJ2-3	13
ASSQRQAGRELF	TRBV4-3	TRBJ2-2	12
ASSERGGLYNSPLH	TRBV2	TRBJ1-6	14
ASSESLGLPYNEQF	TRBV6-1	TRBJ2-1	14
ASSLGYRAGDTGELF	TRBV9	TRBJ2-2	15
ASSNGGRGNSPLH	TRBV10-2	TRBJ1-6	13
ASSLVAVKRANYGYT	TRBV11-2	TRBJ1-2	15
ASSSSATGRITEAF	TRBV13	TRBJ1-1	14
ASSQHGLLH	TRBV12-3/TRBV12-4	TRBJ1-6	9
ASSPSGLQETQY	TRBV18	TRBJ2-5	12
ASSLRGDGNEKLF	TRBV27	TRBJ1-4	13
ASSLGRQRAF	TRBV13	TRBJ1-1	10
ASSYLSNSNQPQH	TRBV6-5	TRBJ1-5	13
ASSLVLTSTDTQY	TRBV11-2	TRBJ2-3	13
ASSLGDSLVAQY	TRBV11-1	TRBJ2-5	12
ASSTWTASGNTIY	TRBV25-1	TRBJ1-3	13
AWSVTRLTLSGNTIY	TRBV30	TRBJ1-3	15
ASSPGAGPST	TRBV7-3	TRBJ1-2	10
ASSLGGTSGSNEQF	TRBV7-2	TRBJ2-1	14
ASRPGATGNTIY	TRBV19	TRBJ1-3	12
ASRDRGEHQPQH	TRBV6-5	TRBJ1-5	12
ASRGQGQETQY	TRBV3-1/TRBV3-2	TRBJ2-5	11
SVETEWGEKLF	TRBV29-1	TRBJ1-4	11
ASSDTDSPRGGYT	TRBV19	TRBJ1-2	13
ASSPVGGAGAF	TRBV4-1	TRBJ1-1	11
ASSNRDRGSETQY	TRBV6-6	TRBJ2-5	13
ASSQGEANYGYT	TRBV3-1/TRBV3-2	TRBJ1-2	12
AWRGGFGTETPYTNYGYT	TRBV30	TRBJ1-2	18
ASSLKAGLSSYNEQF	TRBV7-3	TRBJ2-1	15
ASSSRTANYGYT	TRBV9	TRBJ1-2	12
ASSRSLTDTQY	TRBV5-1	TRBJ2-3	11
ASSPLGTRRDEQY	TRBV18	TRBJ2-7	13
ASKEQNQETQY	TRBV13	TRBJ2-5	11
AIGSRGGYGYT	TRBV10-3	TRBJ1-2	11
ASGFFGSSYNSPLH	TRBV12-5	TRBJ1-6	14
ASSQLERDRNTEAF	TRBV16	TRBJ1-1	14
ASKSEGRIEKLF	TRBV6-5	TRBJ1-4	12
ASTPGGLSEAF	TRBV12-3/TRBV12-4	TRBJ1-1	11
ASRSGTSGGQETQY	TRBV7-2	TRBJ2-5	14